What follows are 16 T cell receptor beta chains derived from one specimen sequenced in a study of CD8 T cells in Susac syndrome (dated by TCRdb to about 2019). Libraries were made using the immunoSEQ multiplex PCR assay. RNA was extracted using the RNeasy kit, and about 0.45 to 1 ug of the RNA was reverse transcribed with random hexamers. In TCRdb, the public reads were trimmed at Q25 with fastp and aligned with MiXCR, with productive beta chains retained. Rows merge per CDR3 protein into single entries with the most common DNA and genes. The sample contains hundreds of thousands of distinct CDR3 sequences, approximately 90% of them found a single time. Of the sample, around 0.14% falls within the top ten clones. The sample was CD8+ T cells from PBMCs. The receptors originated from a human donor with multiple sclerosis.

The chain links TRBV30 to TRBJ2-1; 8 nucleotides align to TRBD2. From germline, CDR1 is GTSNPN and CDR2 SVGIG (reference sequence). The CDR3 length is 12 residues. With V trimmed by 4 bases and J by 9 bases, 5 bases remained unmatched. Here the CDR3 reads CAWIPAGGEQFF. The DNA of the CDR3 is TGTGCCTGGATCCCGGCGGGAGGTGAGCAGTTCTTC.

The V gene is TRBV25-1, the J gene TRBJ1-1; D is uncertain. V dropped 1 base and J dropped 2 bases, with 8 bases sitting between them. Germline-derived CDR1 and CDR2 are MGHDK and SYGVNS. CDR3 length: 14 amino acids. The CDR3 protein is CASSELGPNTEAFF. CDR3 nucleotide sequence: TGTGCCAGCAGTGAATTAGGCCCAAACACTGAAGCTTTCTTT.

The J gene is TRBJ2-3, the V gene TRBV5-6; D is undetermined. Between the trimmed V and J ends, which lost 5 bases and 0 bases, there was a span of 13 bases. The CDR3 spans 15 residues. CDR1 and CDR2 from the germline V gene are SGHDT and YYEEEE. The CDR3 region has the DNA TGTGCCAGCAGTGGGTATTCCTCTAGCACAGATACGCAGTATTTT. Its protein is CASSGYSSSTDTQYF.

The gene calls are TRBV13 and TRBJ2-1, with TRBD2 matching over 10 bases. Germline assignment: CDR1 PRHDT and CDR2 FYEKMQ (reference sequence). The CDR3 covers 16 residues. The ends lost 1 base at V and 8 bases at J; junction bases unmatched: 8. The CDR3 spells CASSLVGSGRFYEQFF. CDR3 bases: TGTGCCAGCAGCTTAGTTGGTAGCGGGAGGTTCTATGAGCAGTTCTTC.

The chain joins TRBV9 to TRBJ2-1, with 8 bases fitting TRBD2. Germline V gene lookup returns CDR1 SGDLS and CDR2 YYNGEE. The CDR3 consists of 16 residues. V lost 4 bases, J lost 0 bases, and 6 bases stayed unmatched. This chain's CDR3 is CASSRTSGSSYNEQFF. The CDR3 DNA reads as TGTGCCAGCAGCAGAACTAGCGGAAGCTCCTACAATGAGCAGTTCTTC.

This chain joins TRBV5-6 and TRBJ1-1; no reliable D call. CDR3 length equals 14 residues. Trimming left V 4 bases short and J 4 bases short, with 14 bases between. Looked up from germline, CDR1 is SGHDT and CDR2 is YYEEEE. CDR3 sequence: CASSLNYGSTEAFF. In nucleotides, the CDR3 is TGTGCCAGCAGCCTTAATTATGGGAGCACTGAAGCTTTCTTT.

The chain carries TRBV9 and TRBJ1-1; the match to TRBD1 covers 10 bases. CDR1 and CDR2 from the germline V gene are SGDLS and YYNGEE. V was clipped by 3 bases and J by 6 bases; unmatched bases: 11. The CDR3 runs to 16 residues. CDR3 nucleotides: TGTGCCAGCAGCGCCTCATCTTGGACAGGGGGGCCTGAAGCTTTCTTT. It yields the protein CASSASSWTGGPEAFF. The full variable domain, with the rest looked up from reference TRBV9 and TRBJ1-1, is DSGVTQTPKHLITATGQRVTLRCSPRSGDLSVYWYQQSLDQGLQFLIQYYNGEERAKGNILERFSAQQFPDLHSELNLSSLELGDSALYFCASSASSWTGGPEAFFGQGTRLTVV.

A single count supports this clonotype. The chain recombines TRBV9 with TRBJ2-3, with TRBD2 matching 8 bases. The CDR3 loop spans 16 amino acids. The V gene end was trimmed by 0 bases and the J gene end by 0 bases; junction bases not matched to a gene: 3. Germline CDR1 and CDR2: SGDLS and YYNGEE. The CDR3 sequence: CASSVDASGSTDTQYF. In nucleotides, the CDR3 is TGTGCCAGCAGCGTAGACGCTAGCGGGAGCACAGATACGCAGTATTTT. Full variable domain (rest looked up from reference TRBV9 and TRBJ2-3): DSGVTQTPKHLITATGQRVTLRCSPRSGDLSVYWYQQSLDQGLQFLIQYYNGEERAKGNILERFSAQQFPDLHSELNLSSLELGDSALYFCASSVDASGSTDTQYFGPGTRLTVL.

This clonotype was seen only a few times. V gene TRBV9 combines with J gene TRBJ2-7; D is ambiguous. Germline CDR1 is SGDLS and CDR2 is YYNGEE. This CDR3 comprises 14 residues. V was trimmed by 0 bases and J by 2 bases, leaving 9 bases between them. The CDR3 region is CASSVEGYTYEQYF. Here the CDR3 DNA reads TGTGCCAGCAGCGTAGAGGGCTATACCTACGAGCAGTACTTC. Full variable domain (missing parts from reference TRBV9 and TRBJ2-7): DSGVTQTPKHLITATGQRVTLRCSPRSGDLSVYWYQQSLDQGLQFLIQYYNGEERAKGNILERFSAQQFPDLHSELNLSSLELGDSALYFCASSVEGYTYEQYFGPGTRLTVT.

CDR3 sequence (DNA): TGTGCCAGCAGTTTATCCCCCCCCTCGACGGTTATTAATTCACCCCTCCACTTT. This encodes CASSLSPPSTVINSPLHF. V and J are TRBV27 and TRBJ1-6; no clear D. The CDR3 contains 18 residues. Trimming shortened V by 0 bases and J by 6 bases, and 18 bases separated the two germline ends. Germline CDR1 and CDR2: MNHEY and SMNVEV (reference sequence).

This chain links TRBV20-1 with TRBJ1-1; no firm D call. This CDR3 contains 11 residues. Germline CDR1 is DFQATT and CDR2 is SNEGSKA (reference sequence). Trimming stripped 5 bases from V and 8 bases from J, with 12 bases between. Here the CDR3 reads CSAPRSVEAFF. The CDR3 nucleotides read TGCAGTGCTCCCCGGTCCGTCGAAGCTTTCTTT.

This chain joins TRBV6-6 and TRBJ1-1, with D possibly TRBD1 on 5 matching bases. Germline V lookup: CDR1 MNHNY, CDR2 SVGAGI (reference sequence). The ends were cut back, 0 bases at V and 11 bases at J, with 7 bases in the middle. This CDR3 is 11 amino acids long. The CDR3, as DNA: TGTGCCAGCAGTTACTCGGGGGACGCTTTCTTT. It codes for CASSYSGDAFF.

The gene calls are TRBV19 and TRBJ1-1; D call uncertain. V lost 9 bases, J lost 0 bases, and 11 bases lay in between. The CDR3 extends over 13 amino acids. Germline V gene sequence: CDR1 LNHDA, CDR2 SQIVND (reference sequence). The DNA of the CDR3 is TGTGCCAGCGGACCGTCCCTGAACACTGAAGCTTTCTTT. Its translation is CASGPSLNTEAFF.

The chain joins TRBV30 to TRBJ1-2; weak D call: TRBD1 (6 bases). The CDR3 loop spans 13 amino acids. The germline gives CDR1 GTSNPN, CDR2 SVGIG (reference sequence). Trimming removed 4 bases from V and 6 bases from J, with 15 bases in between. This CDR3 is CAWTTRGGDGYTF. The CDR3 DNA is TGTGCCTGGACCACCAGGGGAGGGGATGGCTACACCTTC.

The gene calls are TRBV4-1 and TRBJ1-2, with no clear D. The length of the CDR3 is 14 residues. With 2 bases removed from V and 3 bases from J, the gap between germline ends came to 10 bases. Looked up from germline, CDR1 is MGHRA and CDR2 is YSYEKL. The CDR3 sequence is CASSQPGVDYGYTF. CDR3 in DNA: TGCGCCAGCAGCCAACCAGGCGTGGACTATGGCTACACCTTC.

The chain has TRBV7-9 and TRBJ2-4, with TRBD2 matching over 7 bases. Germline-derived CDR1 and CDR2 are SEHNR and FQNEAQ (reference sequence). The CDR3 length is 13 residues. Germline trimming cut 4 bases from V and 7 bases from J; bases unmatched to any gene: 4. The DNA of the CDR3 is TGTGCCAGCAGCTCCCCCGGGGGGAACATTCAGTACTTC. It codes for CASSSPGGNIQYF.